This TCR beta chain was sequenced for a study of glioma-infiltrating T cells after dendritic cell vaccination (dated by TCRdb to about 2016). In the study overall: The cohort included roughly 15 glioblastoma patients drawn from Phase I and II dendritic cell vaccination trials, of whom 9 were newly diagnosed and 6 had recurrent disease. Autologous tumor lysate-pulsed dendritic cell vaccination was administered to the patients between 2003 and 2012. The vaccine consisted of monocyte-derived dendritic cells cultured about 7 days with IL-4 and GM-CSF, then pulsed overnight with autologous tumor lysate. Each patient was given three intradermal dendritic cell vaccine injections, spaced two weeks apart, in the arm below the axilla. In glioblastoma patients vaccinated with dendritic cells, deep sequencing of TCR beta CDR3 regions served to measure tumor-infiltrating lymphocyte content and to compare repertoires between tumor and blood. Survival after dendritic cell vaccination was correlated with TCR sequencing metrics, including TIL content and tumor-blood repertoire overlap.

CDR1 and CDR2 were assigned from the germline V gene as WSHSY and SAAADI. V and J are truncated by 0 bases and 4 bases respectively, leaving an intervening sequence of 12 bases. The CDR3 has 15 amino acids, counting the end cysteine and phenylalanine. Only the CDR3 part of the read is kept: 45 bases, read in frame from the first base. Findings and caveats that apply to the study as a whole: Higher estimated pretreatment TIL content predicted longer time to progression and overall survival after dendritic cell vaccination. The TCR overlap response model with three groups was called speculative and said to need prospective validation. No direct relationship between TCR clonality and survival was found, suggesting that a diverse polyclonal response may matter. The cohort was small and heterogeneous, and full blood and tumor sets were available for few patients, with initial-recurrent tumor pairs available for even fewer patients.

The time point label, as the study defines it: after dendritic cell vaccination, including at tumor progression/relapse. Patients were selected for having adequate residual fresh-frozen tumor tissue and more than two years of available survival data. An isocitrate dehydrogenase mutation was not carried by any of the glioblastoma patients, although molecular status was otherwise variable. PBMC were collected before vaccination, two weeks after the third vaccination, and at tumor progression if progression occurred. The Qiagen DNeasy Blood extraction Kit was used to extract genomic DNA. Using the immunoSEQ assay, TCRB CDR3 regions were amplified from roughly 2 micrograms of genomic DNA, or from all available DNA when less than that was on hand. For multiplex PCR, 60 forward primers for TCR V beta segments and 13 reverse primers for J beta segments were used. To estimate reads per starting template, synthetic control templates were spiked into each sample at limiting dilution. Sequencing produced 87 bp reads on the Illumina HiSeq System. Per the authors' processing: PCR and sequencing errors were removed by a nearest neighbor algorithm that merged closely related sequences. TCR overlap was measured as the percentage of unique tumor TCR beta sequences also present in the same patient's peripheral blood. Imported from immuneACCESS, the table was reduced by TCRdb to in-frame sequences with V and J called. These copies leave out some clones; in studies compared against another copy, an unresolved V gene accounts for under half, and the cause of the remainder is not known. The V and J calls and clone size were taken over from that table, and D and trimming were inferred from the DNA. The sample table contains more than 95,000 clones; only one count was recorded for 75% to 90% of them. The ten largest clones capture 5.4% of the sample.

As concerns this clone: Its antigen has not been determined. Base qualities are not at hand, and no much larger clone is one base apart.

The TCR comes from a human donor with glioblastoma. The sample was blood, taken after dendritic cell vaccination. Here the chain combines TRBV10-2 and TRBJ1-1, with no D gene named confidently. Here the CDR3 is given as CASSESVVWSTEAFF. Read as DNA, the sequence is TGCGCCAGCAGTGAGTCGGTGGTTTGGAGCACTGAAGCTTTCTTT.